The entry below gives a single TCR beta chain sequence along with its context. This sequence may be a read error, since a much larger clone differs from it by one base. The sample originates from a study of tumor-infiltrating lymphocytes in oesophageal squamous cell carcinoma. Using its own MiXCR run on the PCR reads, TCRdb lists one record per CDR3 protein. The sample contains approximately 20,000 distinct CDR3 sequences, approximately 40% of which appear only once. The specimen was esophageal tumor tissue. This clonotype was obtained from a male donor with esophageal squamous cell carcinoma.

Written as DNA, the CDR3 is TGTGCCAGCAGCCTCGGACAGGGTTCCAATGAGCAGTACTTC. It yields the protein CASSLGQGSNEQYF. The chain uses TRBV5-6 and TRBJ2-5; the match to TRBD1 covers 8 bases. Losses at the gene ends were 4 bases for V and 11 bases for J; bases not matched to a gene: 13. The CDR3 extends over 14 amino acids. Germline CDR1 and CDR2: SGHDT and YYEEEE.